These 28 T cell receptor beta chains came from one sample sequenced in a study of T cell changes during pregnancy in multiple sclerosis. Generated by immunoSEQ multiplex PCR, the TCRdb table keeps only in-frame clones and is missing some. The repertoire consists of roughly 37,000 clones, with 92% occurring once and the leading ten covering 26%. This specimen was CD8+ T cells from peripheral blood mononuclear cells, taken before pregnancy. These receptors originate from a female donor with multiple sclerosis, enrolled in a pregnancy study.

The V gene is TRBV5-5, the J gene TRBJ1-1; 7 bases are a match to TRBD1. CDR3 length: 15 amino acids. The germline V gene has CDR1 SGHKS and CDR2 YYEKEE (reference sequence). V was clipped by 4 bases and J by 0 bases; unmatched bases: 6. CDR3 DNA: TGTGCCAGCAGCAGCTACAGGGGATTGAACACTGAAGCTTTCTTT. As protein: CASSSYRGLNTEAFF.

The V gene is TRBV9, the J gene TRBJ2-4; D remains unclear. The V gene lost 0 bases and the J gene lost 1 base, with 11 bases spanning the gap. This CDR3 has 16 residues. The V gene's germline CDR1 is SGDLS and CDR2 YYNGEE. CDR3 amino acids: CASSVAPQDAKNIQYF. CDR3 coding DNA: TGTGCCAGCAGCGTAGCTCCCCAGGATGCCAAAAACATTCAGTACTTC.

This clone turned up a few times. J is TRBJ1-1 and V is TRBV14, with no clear D. Germline CDR1 and CDR2: SGHDN and FVKESK. The CDR3 runs to 13 residues. Deletions cut 1 base from V and 6 bases from J, with 9 bases between. CDR3: CASSQVGRAEAFF. The CDR3 nucleotides read TGTGCCAGCAGCCAAGTCGGCCGGGCTGAAGCTTTCTTT.

The chain has TRBV2 and TRBJ2-7, with 7 bases aligning to TRBD2. V lost 8 bases and J lost 0; bases outside the gene matches: 10. Per the germline V gene, CDR1 is SNHLY and CDR2 is FYNNEI. The CDR3 runs 15 residues. In DNA, the CDR3 is TGTGCCAGCGGGGGGGTTGCGGGCCGCTCCTACGAGCAGTACTTC. This translates into CASGGVAGRSYEQYF.

This clone was observed once. CDR3 sequence reads: CSVEVAGVSSYEQYF. CDR3 nucleotides: TGCAGCGTTGAAGTTGCGGGGGTAAGCTCCTACGAGCAGTACTTC. The chain combines TRBV29-1 with TRBJ2-7; 7 bases match TRBD2. The V and J ends lost 1 base and 0 bases, in that order; junction bases with no gene match: 6. The germline V gene has CDR1 SQVTM and CDR2 ANQGSEA. The CDR3 is 15 residues long.

V and J are TRBV5-4 and TRBJ2-1; 8 bases agree with TRBD2. CDR1 and CDR2 from the germline V gene are SGHNT and YYREEE (reference sequence). There are 13 residues in the CDR3. Trimming took 10 bases from V and 6 from J; bases not matched to a gene: 9. CDR3 loop: CASLTSESNEQFF. The CDR3 DNA sequence: TGTGCCTCCCTGACTAGCGAGTCCAATGAGCAGTTCTTC.

This chain links TRBV10-3 with TRBJ1-5, with 8 bases identical to TRBD1. V lost 2 bases and J lost 0; bases outside the gene matches: 9. The CDR3 totals 18 residues. The V gene's germline CDR1 is ENHRY and CDR2 SYGVKD. This CDR3 reads CAISELDRGRGSNQPQHF. DNA of the CDR3: TGTGCCATCAGTGAGCTAGACAGGGGTCGAGGTAGCAATCAGCCCCAGCATTTT.

V and J are TRBV7-3 and TRBJ2-6; 7 bases are a match to TRBD1. The CDR3 length is 19 residues. V lost 4 bases to trimming and J lost 4 bases; unmatched junction nucleotides: 16. Germline CDR1 and CDR2: SGHTA and FQGTGA. For the CDR3, the DNA is TGTGCCAGCAGCTCCCCCGAGGGCCGACAGGGCTCAGGGGCCAACGTCCTGACTTTC. Protein product: CASSSPEGRQGSGANVLTF.

DNA of the CDR3: TGTGCCAGCAGTCTACAGGGGGGGACAGATACGCAGTATTTT. This gives the protein CASSLQGGTDTQYF. The chain couples TRBV27 to TRBJ2-3, with D possibly being TRBD1 (8 bases). V lost 5 bases and J lost 3, with 12 bases in between. Germline assignment: CDR1 MNHEY and CDR2 SMNVEV (reference sequence). This CDR3 contains 14 residues.

The chain has TRBV2 and TRBJ2-7; 8 bases map to TRBD1. The trim removed 8 bases at V and 2 bases at J, leaving 11 bases unmatched. CDR1 is SNHLY and CDR2 is FYNNEI in the germline V gene. This CDR3 has 15 amino acids. The CDR3 nucleotides read TGTGCCAGCGAACAGGGGGACATCGGTACCTACGAGCAGTACTTC. Encoded protein: CASEQGDIGTYEQYF.

The chain links TRBV15 to TRBJ1-1, with D uncertain. V was clipped by 3 bases and J by 0 bases, with 11 bases between them. This CDR3 comprises 15 residues. Germline CDR1 is LNHNV and CDR2 is YYDKDF (reference sequence). The DNA for the CDR3 is TGTGCCACCAGCAGTGCAGGTTCGATGAACACTGAAGCTTTCTTT. It encodes CATSSAGSMNTEAFF.

The chain joins TRBV5-1 to TRBJ2-7, with 9 bases matching TRBD1. V shed 0 bases and J 4 bases; nucleotides not matched to a gene: 8. Per germline, CDR1 SGHRS and CDR2 YFSETQ. The CDR3 length is 16 residues. The CDR3 protein is CASSLAGTGGRYEQYF. CDR3 DNA: TGCGCCAGCAGCTTGGCGGGCACAGGGGGCAGGTACGAGCAGTACTTC.

The chain employs TRBV11-3 and TRBJ1-1; D uncertain. With 3 bases removed from V and 4 bases from J, the gap between germline ends came to 9 bases. Germline CDR1 is SGHNT and CDR2 is YENEEA. This CDR3 has 13 residues. CDR3 DNA: TGTGCCAGCAGCTTGGGCCGGGGCACTGAAGCTTTCTTT. Translating gives CASSLGRGTEAFF.

The V and J genes are TRBV4-1 and TRBJ2-7; possible D gene TRBD2, 6 bases. The CDR3 loop spans 11 amino acids. V lost 11 bases and J 0 bases, leaving 8 bases between the germline ends. Germline CDR1 reads MGHRA; CDR2 reads YSYEKL. Here the CDR3 DNA reads TGCGCCGTCGGGGGCTCCTACGAGCAGTACTTC. This encodes CAVGGSYEQYF.

V is TRBV28 and J is TRBJ1-4; D is unclear. Trimming took off 3 bases at V and 4 bases at J, with 9 bases between the two ends. CDR3 length: 14 amino acids. Germline CDR1 reads MDHEN; CDR2 reads SYDVKM. The CDR3 loop is CASSLRGYNEKLFF. The CDR3 DNA reads TGTGCCAGCAGTTTGCGGGGTTATAATGAAAAACTGTTTTTT. The full variable domain, with the rest looked up from reference TRBV28 and TRBJ1-4, is DVKVTQSSRYLVKRTGEKVFLECVQDMDHENMFWYRQDPGLGLRLIYFSYDVKMKEKGDIPEGYSVSREKKERFSLILESASTNQTSMYLCASSLRGYNEKLFFGSGTQLSVL.

The chain has TRBV27 and TRBJ2-3, with D unresolved. V lost 7 bases, J lost 0 bases, and 5 bases lay in between. CDR1 and CDR2 from the germline V gene are MNHEY and SMNVEV (reference sequence). CDR3 size: 12 residues. CDR3 protein: CASTSSTDTQYF. CDR3 sequence (DNA): TGTGCCAGCACCTCTAGCACAGATACGCAGTATTTT.

This sequence joins TRBV2 and TRBJ2-7; 12 positions agree with TRBD1. Germline CDR1 reads SNHLY; CDR2 reads FYNNEI. With 1 base clipped from V and 5 bases from J, the junction kept 3 bases outside the gene matches. There are 15 residues in the CDR3. The CDR3 DNA reads TGTGCCAGCAGTGAAGGGGACAGGGGGCCCAACGAGCAGTACTTC. This translates into CASSEGDRGPNEQYF.

The chain joins TRBV4-1 to TRBJ2-1; weak D call: TRBD2 (5 bases). Looked up from germline, CDR1 is MGHRA and CDR2 is YSYEKL. The length of the CDR3 is 14 residues. V was pared by 5 bases and J by 2 bases, with 10 bases between. CDR3 in amino acids: CASSTPGAYNEQFF. CDR3 in DNA: TGCGCCAGCAGCACACCCGGGGCCTACAATGAGCAGTTCTTC.

This clone occurred a few times. The chain couples TRBV6-4 to TRBJ2-3; 12 positions match TRBD2. The CDR3 is made up of 17 amino acids. J gave up 3 bases and V 6 bases, and 10 bases lay outside the gene matches. CDR1 and CDR2 from the germline V gene are MRHNA and SNTAGT. As DNA, the CDR3 is TGTGCCAGCAGCGATTCTAGCGGGGGGGCCTCTACAGATACGCAGTATTTT. Translating gives CASSDSSGGASTDTQYF.

The rearrangement joins TRBV9 to TRBJ2-2; tentative D call: TRBD1 (6 bases). The V gene lost 4 bases and the J gene lost 3 bases, with 10 bases spanning the gap. This CDR3 has 14 residues. Germline V gives CDR1 SGDLS, CDR2 YYNGEE. In DNA form, the CDR3 reads TGTGCCAGCAGCCCCGGACAGTACACCGGGGAGCTGTTTTTT. This translates into CASSPGQYTGELFF.

DNA of the CDR3: TGTGCCAGCAGCGTAGGCGGAGACAATCAGCCCCAGCATTTT. As protein: CASSVGGDNQPQHF. The chain recombines TRBV9 with TRBJ1-5, with D unclear. V lost 0 bases and J lost 3, with 7 bases in between. The CDR3 contains 14 residues. CDR1 SGDLS and CDR2 YYNGEE come from the germline V gene.

The V gene is TRBV7-4, the J gene TRBJ1-4; D is undetermined. Germline loops: CDR1 SGHVT, CDR2 SQSDAQ. This CDR3 has 15 amino acids. The V and J ends lost 3 bases and 4 bases respectively, with 12 bases between them. CDR3 DNA: TGTGCCAGCAGCTTTTTAGAACCGTATAATGAAAAACTGTTTTTT. It encodes CASSFLEPYNEKLFF.

The chain recombines TRBV5-1 with TRBJ1-1, with a possible D match to TRBD1 (5 bases). Per the germline V gene, CDR1 is SGHRS and CDR2 is YFSETQ. With 3 bases removed from V and 2 bases from J, the gap between germline ends came to 14 bases. This CDR3 is 15 amino acids long. In DNA form, the CDR3 reads TGCGCCAGCAGCTCCCGACAGTCCCTTAACACTGAAGCTTTCTTT. This gives the protein CASSSRQSLNTEAFF.

This chain uses TRBV9 with TRBJ2-1; TRBD1 matches 9 bases. Germline CDR1 and CDR2: SGDLS and YYNGEE. With V trimmed by 0 bases and J by 7 bases, 11 bases remained unmatched. CDR3 length: 17 amino acids. The CDR3 sequence: CASSVATREDRGNEQFF. In DNA form, the CDR3 reads TGTGCCAGCAGCGTAGCTACTAGGGAGGACAGGGGTAATGAGCAGTTCTTC.

The V and J genes are TRBV9 and TRBJ2-2; 10 bases line up with TRBD2. In germline, CDR1 is SGDLS, CDR2 YYNGEE. The V and J ends lost 0 bases and 4 bases, in that order; junction bases with no gene match: 6. This CDR3 has 17 residues. Here the CDR3 DNA reads TGTGCCAGCAGCGTAGGGGCTAGCGGGAGCTTCACCGGGGAGCTGTTTTTT. Translated, it gives CASSVGASGSFTGELFF.

The CDR3 loop reads CASSPWTSGDYTDTQYF. The CDR3 DNA sequence: TGTGCCAGCAGCCCATGGACTAGCGGAGATTACACAGATACGCAGTATTTT. The chain links TRBV7-9 to TRBJ2-3; 10 positions agree with TRBD2. With V trimmed by 5 bases and J by 2 bases, 10 bases remained unmatched. Germline CDR1 is SEHNR and CDR2 is FQNEAQ (reference sequence). There are 17 residues in the CDR3.

The V gene is TRBV19, the J gene TRBJ2-7, with D perhaps TRBD2 (6 bases). V dropped 5 bases and J dropped 7 bases, with 18 bases sitting between them. The CDR3 extends over 14 amino acids. Germline V gene lookup returns CDR1 LNHDA and CDR2 SQIVND (reference sequence). This CDR3 is CASSSSGGYGEQYF. The CDR3 nucleotides read TGTGCCAGTAGTTCCAGTGGGGGGTACGGGGAGCAGTACTTC.

This clone was seen a few times. This chain joins TRBV6-6 and TRBJ1-1; no definite D call. V lost 6 bases, J lost 7 bases, and 15 bases lay in between. The CDR3 spans 13 residues. The germline V gene has CDR1 MNHNY and CDR2 SVGAGI (reference sequence). The chain's CDR3 is CASRPLELSEAFF. The DNA of the CDR3 is TGTGCCAGCAGGCCTCTAGAGTTAAGTGAAGCTTTCTTT.